Below are 28 T cell receptor beta chains sequenced from a single sample in a study of response to subunit inactivated influenza vaccine. TCRdb fed the RT-PCR reads into MiXCR, producing one record per CDR3 protein. Seen here are 500,000 to 700,000 distinct CDR3 sequences, roughly 25% observed once, and the top ten hold about 3%. The sample was also reused in another study, on T cells expressing NK-cell markers. That work adds: In generating TCR beta cDNA, 5'RACE template switching with UMIs was used.

The sequencing used CD4+ T cells sorted from PBMCs, collected 11 to 12 days after vaccination. The receptors derive from a man aged 45-65 years who received an inactivated influenza vaccine.

The rearrangement joins TRBV10-3 to TRBJ1-2; D might be TRBD1 (6 bases). V lost 4 bases and J lost 3, with 15 bases in between. The CDR3 runs to 15 residues. CDR1 is ENHRY and CDR2 is SYGVKD in the germline V gene. CDR3 loop: CAISAHRVVDYGYTF. The CDR3 DNA is TGTGCCATCAGTGCCCACAGGGTAGTAGACTATGGCTACACCTTC.

The rearrangement joins TRBV20-1 to TRBJ2-3, with 8 positions matching TRBD2. CDR3 length equals 14 residues. After removal of 3 bases from V and 4 bases from J, the junction contained 6 bases not matched to a gene. CDR1 DFQATT and CDR2 SNEGSKA come from the germline V gene (reference sequence). CDR3 nucleotides: TGCAGTGCTAGTTACGGGGGGGCGGCAGATACGCAGTATTTT. It is translated as CSASYGGAADTQYF.

This clonotype was observed a handful of times. The rearrangement uses TRBV6-2 or TRBV6-3 and TRBJ1-1; 7 positions agree with TRBD1. This CDR3 is built from 12 residues. With 7 bases clipped from V and 9 bases from J, the junction kept 8 bases outside the gene matches. CDR1 and CDR2 from the germline V gene are MNHEY and SVGEGT. The CDR3, as DNA: TGTGCCAGCACCACGACAGGGAGTCAAGCTTTCTTT. Translating it yields CASTTTGSQAFF.

The chain has TRBV4-2 and TRBJ1-6, with TRBD1 as a possible D gene (5 bases). The CDR3 has 15 amino acids. CDR1 is LGHNA, CDR2 YNFKEQ, per germline. With 3 bases removed from V and 6 bases from J, the gap between germline ends came to 12 bases. The CDR3 nucleotides are TGTGCCAGCAGCCACACGGCCGGGGGTAATTCACCCCTCCACTTT. It encodes CASSHTAGGNSPLHF.

A few counts support this clonotype. V is TRBV16 and J is TRBJ1-5, with D hard to call. The CDR3 has 17 residues. Trimming took 3 bases from V and 0 from J, leaving 15 bases between them. Looked up from germline, CDR1 is KGHSY and CDR2 is FQNENV. The CDR3 nucleotides read TGTGCCAGCAGCCATAAAAAGTCACCTTATAGCAATCAGCCCCAGCATTTT. It translates to CASSHKKSPYSNQPQHF.

This clonotype was seen only a few times. This rearrangement joins TRBV7-9 to TRBJ2-3; 10 bases are shared with TRBD1. Germline-derived CDR1 and CDR2 are SEHNR and FQNEAQ (reference sequence). With V trimmed by 5 bases and J by 6 bases, 14 bases remained unmatched. The CDR3 consists of 17 residues. The DNA of the CDR3 is TGTGCCAGCAGCCCTGGCGCGGGACAGGGGCCGGGGGATACGCAGTATTTT. Translating it yields CASSPGAGQGPGDTQYF. The variable domain in full, completed from reference TRBV7-9 and TRBJ2-3, reads DTGVSQNPRHKITKRGQNVTFRCDPISEHNRLYWYRQTLGQGPEFLTYFQNEAQLEKSRLLSDRFSAERPKGSFSTLEIQRTEQGDSAMYLCASSPGAGQGPGDTQYFGPGTRLTVL.

This clonotype turned up a few times. This chain connects TRBV28 to TRBJ1-2; a weak D match, TRBD1 (5 bases). Trimming left V 7 bases short and J 7 bases short, with 16 bases between. Germline V CDR1 and CDR2: MDHEN, SYDVKM. The CDR3 consists of 13 residues. The CDR3 nucleotides are TGTGCCAGCACCTCCTTGTCGGGGGGTGGCTACACCTTC. Translating it yields CASTSLSGGGYTF.

In this sample, this clonotype turned up a few times. The chain recombines TRBV3-1 with TRBJ2-3; no definite D call. Germline V gene data show CDR1 as LGHDT and CDR2 as YNNKEL (reference sequence). The V and J ends lost 4 bases and 6 bases respectively, with 8 bases between them. The CDR3 consists of 12 residues. The CDR3 is CASSRASDTQYF. For the CDR3, the DNA is TGTGCCAGCAGCCGAGCGTCTGATACGCAGTATTTT.

There are a few counts of this clonotype. The chain couples TRBV15 to TRBJ1-1, with D possibly matching TRBD1 (5 bases). CDR1 is LNHNV, CDR2 YYDKDF, per germline (reference sequence). The CDR3 contains 12 residues. V shed 0 bases and J shed 11 bases, with 10 bases lying between them. The CDR3 bases are TGTGCCACCAGCAGAGATCAGGGAGGGGCTTTCTTT. Its translation: CATSRDQGGAFF.

This chain links TRBV5-6 with TRBJ1-2; possible D gene TRBD1, 5 bases. In germline, CDR1 is SGHDT, CDR2 YYEEEE. CDR3 length equals 15 residues. V shed 1 base and J shed 2 bases, with 12 bases lying between them. The CDR3 loop reads CASSLYWGSNYGYTF. The CDR3, as DNA: TGTGCCAGCAGCTTGTATTGGGGCAGCAACTATGGCTACACCTTC.

This chain links TRBV20-1 with TRBJ2-3, with 11 bases aligning to TRBD2. The CDR3 is made up of 13 amino acids. The germline gives CDR1 DFQATT, CDR2 SNEGSKA (reference sequence). J gave up 6 bases and V 5 bases, and 4 bases lay outside the gene matches. CDR3: CSALAGGLDTQYF. CDR3 bases: TGCAGTGCTCTAGCGGGGGGCCTCGATACGCAGTATTTT.

In its sample, this clonotype was seen a few times. The chain carries TRBV2 and TRBJ2-7; 7 positions match TRBD1. The CDR3 length is 14 residues. CDR1 and CDR2 from the germline V gene are SNHLY and FYNNEI. V lost 2 bases and J lost 3; bases outside the gene matches: 4. In DNA, the CDR3 is TGTGCCAGCAGTGAAAGGGGGCACCTCTACGAGCAGTACTTC. It yields the protein CASSERGHLYEQYF.

This clonotype has just a few counts. This rearrangement joins TRBV7-9 to TRBJ1-1; D gene unclear. The CDR3 loop spans 14 amino acids. V was shortened by 7 bases and J by 2 bases, with 14 bases between the two germline ends. Germline V gene data show CDR1 as SEHNR and CDR2 as FQNEAQ (reference sequence). This chain's CDR3 is CASTFRGRNTEAFF. Here the CDR3 DNA reads TGTGCCAGCACCTTTAGAGGGAGAAACACTGAAGCTTTCTTT.

In its sample, this clonotype was seen a few times. This chain uses TRBV29-1 with TRBJ2-5; 9 positions agree with TRBD1. The CDR3 loop spans 12 amino acids. Germline values: CDR1 SQVTM, CDR2 ANQGSEA. The trim removed 8 bases at V and 3 bases at J, leaving 4 bases unmatched. The CDR3 reads CSLTGGEETQYF. For the CDR3, the DNA is TGCAGCCTAACAGGGGGCGAAGAGACCCAGTACTTC.

Only a few counts were recorded for this clonotype. The chain uses TRBV5-5 and TRBJ1-3; 9 bases match TRBD1. This CDR3 is built from 17 residues. Germline lookup yields CDR1 SGHKS and CDR2 YYEKEE (reference sequence). V gave up 0 bases and J gave up 3 bases; unmatched junction bases: 7. The CDR3 DNA reads as TGTGCCAGCAGCTTGGGACCGACAGGGGGTAGTGGAAACACCATATATTTT. Its protein is CASSLGPTGGSGNTIYF.

This clonotype was seen at least ten times. The gene calls are TRBV7-9 and TRBJ2-7; TRBD1 is a possible D gene (6 bases). The CDR3 runs to 13 residues. Trimming shortened V by 0 bases and J by 6 bases, and 9 bases separated the two germline ends. CDR1 is SEHNR, CDR2 FQNEAQ, per germline (reference sequence). The CDR3: CASSLAGGSEQYF. CDR3 nucleotides: TGTGCCAGCAGCTTAGCAGGGGGTAGCGAGCAGTACTTC.

This clonotype has only a few counts. This chain connects TRBV28 to TRBJ2-7; TRBD2 matches 11 bases. Germline CDR1 and CDR2: MDHEN and SYDVKM. Unmatched junction bases numbered 16, after V lost 5 bases and J lost 1 base. The CDR3 has 19 amino acids. CDR3 nucleotide sequence: TGTGCCAGCAGTCCCACGGGGCTAGCGGGGGGCCTCACTTCCTACGAGCAGTACTTC. Protein sequence: CASSPTGLAGGLTSYEQYF.

This sequence joins TRBV7-8 and TRBJ2-3, with D perhaps matching TRBD2 (6 bases). This CDR3 spans 15 amino acids. The germline V gene encodes CDR1 SGHVS and CDR2 FQNEAQ. Trimming removed 6 bases at V and 0 bases at J, with 13 bases between. The CDR3 is CASSFGDLSTDTQYF. The CDR3 coding sequence is TGTGCCAGCAGTTTTGGGGACTTGAGCACAGATACGCAGTATTTT.

The chain joins TRBV7-9 to TRBJ1-1; D gene unclear. The CDR3 spans 14 residues. Trimming removed 1 base at V and 1 base at J, with 7 bases between. Germline V gene data show CDR1 as SEHNR and CDR2 as FQNEAQ (reference sequence). As DNA, the CDR3 is TGTGCCAGCAGCTTAGAGGCAAGGAACACTGAAGCTTTCTTT. It is translated as CASSLEARNTEAFF. The full variable domain, completed using reference TRBV7-9 and TRBJ1-1, is DTGVSQNPRHKITKRGQNVTFRCDPISEHNRLYWYRQTLGQGPEFLTYFQNEAQLEKSRLLSDRFSAERPKGSFSTLEIQRTEQGDSAMYLCASSLEARNTEAFFGQGTRLTVV.

The rearrangement links TRBV28 to TRBJ2-5; TRBD2 matches 9 bases. Germline V gene sequence: CDR1 MDHEN, CDR2 SYDVKM. Trimming cost V 5 bases and J 2 bases; bases outside gene matches: 6. This CDR3 has 15 residues. The CDR3 bases are TGTGCCAGCAGTCCAAGGGCGGGGGGGCAAGAGACCCAGTACTTC. Translation: CASSPRAGGQETQYF.

This chain's CDR3 is CASSSTRSTDTQYF. CDR3 DNA sequence: TGTGCCAGCAGCTCAACTCGGAGCACAGATACGCAGTATTTT. The chain carries TRBV7-8 and TRBJ2-3, with D uncertain. V was clipped by 4 bases and J by 0 bases, with 8 bases between them. Germline loops: CDR1 SGHVS, CDR2 FQNEAQ. The CDR3 has 14 residues.

This clonotype was recorded a few times. V is TRBV29-1 and J is TRBJ2-7; 7 bases map to TRBD2. Germline values: CDR1 SQVTM, CDR2 ANQGSEA. CDR3 length equals 12 residues. The CDR3 protein is CRLRRENYEQYF. In nucleotides, the CDR3 is TGCAGGTTGAGGCGGGAGAACTACGAGCAGTACTTC.

This clonotype was picked up a small number of times. The chain couples TRBV5-1 to TRBJ2-5, with D tentatively TRBD1 (7 bases). The CDR3 spans 15 residues. Germline lookup yields CDR1 SGHRS and CDR2 YFSETQ. V lost 6 bases and J 0 bases, leaving 15 bases between the germline ends. This CDR3 reads CASTSGGPYQETQYF. DNA for the CDR3: TGCGCCAGCACTTCAGGGGGGCCGTACCAAGAGACCCAGTACTTC.

This clonotype came up a few times. V and J are TRBV7-2 and TRBJ2-6; D might be TRBD1 (6 bases). Germline CDR1 reads SGHTA; CDR2 reads FQGNSA. Between the trimmed V and J ends, which lost 3 bases and 4 bases, there was a span of 7 bases. This CDR3 is 14 amino acids long. The CDR3 is CASSFGQGANVLTF. CDR3 nucleotide sequence: TGTGCCAGCAGCTTCGGACAGGGGGCCAACGTCCTGACTTTC.

This clonotype has a handful of counts. The chain's CDR3 is CASSIADRWKEKLFF. CDR3 coding DNA: TGTGCCAGTAGTATTGCGGACAGGTGGAAGGAAAAACTGTTTTTT. V is TRBV19 and J is TRBJ1-4; 7 positions match TRBD1. The CDR3 sequence is 15 residues long. Losses at the gene ends were 3 bases for V and 8 bases for J; bases not matched to a gene: 9. Germline V gene data show CDR1 as LNHDA and CDR2 as SQIVND (reference sequence).

Here the CDR3 reads CSVSTGGYTF. The CDR3 DNA reads as TGCAGCGTCTCGACAGGTGGCTACACCTTC. The V and J genes are TRBV29-1 and TRBJ1-2, with a possible D match to TRBD1 (6 bases). The CDR3 length is 10 residues. Germline lookup yields CDR1 SQVTM and CDR2 ANQGSEA. V lost 6 bases, J lost 7 bases, and 9 bases lay in between.

This rearrangement joins TRBV12-3 or TRBV12-4 to TRBJ2-1, with 12 bases aligning to TRBD2. V shed 4 bases, J shed 8 bases, and the junction held 3 bases outside the gene matches. CDR3 length: 14 amino acids. CDR3 sequence reads: CASSSSGRAYEQFF. The CDR3 region has the DNA TGTGCCAGCAGTTCTAGCGGGAGGGCCTATGAGCAGTTCTTC.

This clonotype turned up a few times. This chain joins TRBV15 and TRBJ1-5; unclear D gene. The CDR3 covers 15 residues. Trimming left V 0 bases short and J 4 bases short, with 10 bases between. Germline loops: CDR1 LNHNV, CDR2 YYDKDF (reference sequence). In nucleotides, the CDR3 is TGTGCCACCAGCAGAGATCTGGGCGGGAATCAGCCCCAGCATTTT. It translates to CATSRDLGGNQPQHF.